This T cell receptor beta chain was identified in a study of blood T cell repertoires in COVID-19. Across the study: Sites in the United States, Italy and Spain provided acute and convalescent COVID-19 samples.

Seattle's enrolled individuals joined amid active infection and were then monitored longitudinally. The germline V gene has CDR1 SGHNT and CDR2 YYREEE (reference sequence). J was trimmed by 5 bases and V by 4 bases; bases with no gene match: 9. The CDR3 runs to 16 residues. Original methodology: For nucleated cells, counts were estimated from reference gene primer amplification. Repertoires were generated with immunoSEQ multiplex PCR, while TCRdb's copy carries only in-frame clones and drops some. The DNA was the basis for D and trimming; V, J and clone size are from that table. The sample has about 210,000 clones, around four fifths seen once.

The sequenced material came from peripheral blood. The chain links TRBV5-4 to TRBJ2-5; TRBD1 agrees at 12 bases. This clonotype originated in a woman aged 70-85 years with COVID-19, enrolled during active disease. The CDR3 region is CASSSPGTGGWETQYF. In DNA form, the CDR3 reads TGTGCCAGCAGCAGCCCCGGGACAGGGGGCTGGGAGACCCAGTACTTC.